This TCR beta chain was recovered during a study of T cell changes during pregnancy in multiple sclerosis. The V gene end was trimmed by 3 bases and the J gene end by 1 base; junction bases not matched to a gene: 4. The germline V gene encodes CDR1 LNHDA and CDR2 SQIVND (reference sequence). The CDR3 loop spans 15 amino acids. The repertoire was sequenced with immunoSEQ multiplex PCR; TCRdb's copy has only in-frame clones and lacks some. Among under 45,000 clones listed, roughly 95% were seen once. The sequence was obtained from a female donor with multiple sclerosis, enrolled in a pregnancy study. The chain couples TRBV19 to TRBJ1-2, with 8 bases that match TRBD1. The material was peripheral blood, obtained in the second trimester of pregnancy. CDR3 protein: CASSMGTGFNYGYTF. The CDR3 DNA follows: TGTGCCAGTAGTATGGGGACAGGTTTTAACTATGGCTACACCTTC.